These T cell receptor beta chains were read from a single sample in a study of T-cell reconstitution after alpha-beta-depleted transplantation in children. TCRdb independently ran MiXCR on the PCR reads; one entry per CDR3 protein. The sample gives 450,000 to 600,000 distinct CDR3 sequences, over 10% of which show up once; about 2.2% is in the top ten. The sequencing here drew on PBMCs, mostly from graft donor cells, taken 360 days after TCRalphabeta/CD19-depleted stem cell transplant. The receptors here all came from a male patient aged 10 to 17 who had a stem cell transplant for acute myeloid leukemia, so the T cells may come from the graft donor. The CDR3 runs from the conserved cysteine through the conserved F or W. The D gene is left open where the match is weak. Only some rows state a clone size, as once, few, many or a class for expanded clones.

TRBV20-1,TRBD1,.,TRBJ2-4,TGCAGTGCCCAGACAGGGTGGAGCTTAGGGGCCAAAAACATTCAGTACTTC,CSAQTGWSLGAKNIQYF
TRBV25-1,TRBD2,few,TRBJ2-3,TGTGCCAGCAGTGACCTCGGCCTAGCGGGAGGGAGCACAGATACGCAGTATTTT,CASSDLGLAGGSTDTQYF
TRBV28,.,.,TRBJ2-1,TGTGCCAGCAGTTTTACCCCCTGGAATGAGCAGTTCTTC,CASSFTPWNEQFF
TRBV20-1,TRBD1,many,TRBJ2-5,TGCAGTGCTGGACAGGTCCAAGAGACCCAGTACTTC,CSAGQVQETQYF
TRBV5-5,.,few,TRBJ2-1,TGTGCCAGCAGCTTGGGTCGGAAGAGCTCCTACAATGAGCAGTTCTTC,CASSLGRKSSYNEQFF
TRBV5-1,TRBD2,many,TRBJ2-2,TGCGCCAGCAGCTTGGGATCCGGGGGGGCGAACACCGGGGAGCTGTTTTTT,CASSLGSGGANTGELFF
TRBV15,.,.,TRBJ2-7,TGTGCCACCAGCAGAGATCTTAGAGGGACTGAGCAGTACTTC,CATSRDLRGTEQYF
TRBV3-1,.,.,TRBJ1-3,TGTGCCAGCAGCCAAGAGGACGGCCACTCTGGAAACACCATATATTTT,CASSQEDGHSGNTIYF
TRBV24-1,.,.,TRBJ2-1,TGTGCCACCAGTGACGCTGAAGGCCAGACTCTGTTCTCCTACAATGAGCAGTTCTTC,CATSDAEGQTLFSYNEQFF
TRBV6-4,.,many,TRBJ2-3,TGTGCCAGCAGCGGGGCGGGCCAAGGTACAGATACGCAGTATTTT,CASSGAGQGTDTQYF
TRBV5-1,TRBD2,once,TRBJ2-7,TGCGCCAGCAGCCCCCTTCGGACTAGCAGCTCCTACGAGCAGTACTTC,CASSPLRTSSSYEQYF
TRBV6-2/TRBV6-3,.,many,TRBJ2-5,TGTGCCAGCAAGAATGGGGAGACCCAGTACTTC,CASKNGETQYF
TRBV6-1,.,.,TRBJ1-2,TGTGCCAGCAGTCAAACAGGGAACTATGGCTACACCTTC,CASSQTGNYGYTF
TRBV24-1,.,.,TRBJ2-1,TGTGCCACCAGTGACACCTACAATGAGCAGTTCTTC,CATSDTYNEQFF
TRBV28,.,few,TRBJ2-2,TGTGCCAGCAGAGTCGGAGACACCCGGGGCGGGGAGCTGTTTTTT,CASRVGDTRGGELFF
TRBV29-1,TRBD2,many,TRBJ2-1,TGCAGCGTTGAATCACTAGCGGGACTGAGCTCCTACAATGAGCAGTTCTTC,CSVESLAGLSSYNEQFF
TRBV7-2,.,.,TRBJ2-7,TGTGCCAGCAGCTTATTGGCTAGCGTCCCGATCACCTACGAGCAGTACTTC,CASSLLASVPITYEQYF
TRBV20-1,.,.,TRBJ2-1,TGCAGTGCTAGAGAACCTCCCATTAGCTCCTACAATGAGCAGTTCTTC,CSAREPPISSYNEQFF
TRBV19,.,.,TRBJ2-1,TGTGCCAGTAGTATAGCGGCCTCCCCGACCTACAATGAGCAGTTCTTC,CASSIAASPTYNEQFF
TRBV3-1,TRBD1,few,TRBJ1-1,TGTGCCAGCAGCCCTGGACAGGGGCCATATGGCACTGAAGCTTTCTTT,CASSPGQGPYGTEAFF
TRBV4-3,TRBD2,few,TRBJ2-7,TGCGCCAGCAGCCAAGAACTAGCGGGAGTAGTATACGAGCAGTACTTC,CASSQELAGVVYEQYF
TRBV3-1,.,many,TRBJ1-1,TGTGCCAGCAGCCAAATGGGAGGGCGGCCAATCGGGAACACTGAAGCTTTCTTT,CASSQMGGRPIGNTEAFF
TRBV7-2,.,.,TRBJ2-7,TGTGCCAGCAGCTTAGCAATCCACGAGCAGTACTTC,CASSLAIHEQYF
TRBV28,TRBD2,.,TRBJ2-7,TGTGCCAGCAGGGGGGGACTAGCTTACGAGCAGTACTTC,CASRGGLAYEQYF
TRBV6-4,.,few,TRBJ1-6,TGTGCCAGCAGCTTCCCGGCACTTACTAATTCACCCCTCCACTTT,CASSFPALTNSPLHF
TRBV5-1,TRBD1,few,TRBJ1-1,TGCGCCAGCAGCGACGGACAGGGGGGACTTATGAACACTGAAGCTTTCTTT,CASSDGQGGLMNTEAFF
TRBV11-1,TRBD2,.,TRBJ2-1,TGTGCCAGCAGGGACTCGACTAGCGGGAGAGTGGGTTACAATGAGCAGTTCTTC,CASRDSTSGRVGYNEQFF
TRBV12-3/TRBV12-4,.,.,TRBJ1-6,TGTGCCAGCAGCCCCGGCCTCATGGGTTCACCCCTCCACTTT,CASSPGLMGSPLHF